This TCR beta chain was documented in a study of early T cells in non-severe SARS-CoV-2 infection. Germline values: CDR1 SSHAT, CDR2 FNYEAQ (reference sequence). The CDR3 covers 15 residues. Remarks on this clonotype: The junction departs from the called germline gene at one end, perhaps through a read error.

TCRdb reprocessed the 5' RACE reads with MiXCR, giving one entry per CDR3 protein. Among 70,000 to 90,000 distinct CDR3 sequences listed, around 16% were seen once. The sequenced sample consisted of whole blood. The J gene is TRBJ2-1, the V gene TRBV7-7, with D perhaps matching TRBD1 or TRBD2 (5 bases each). The sequence came from an adult who was a healthcare worker with PCR-confirmed SARS-CoV-2 infection or an uninfected control (not recorded which). The CDR3 nucleotides are TGTGCTAGCAGCTTCTCTCCGGGGCTATACAATGAGCAGTTCTTC. Residues: CASSFSPGLYNEQFF.